This entry features one T cell receptor beta chain sequence. The target antigen is unknown. This sample stems from a study of T cells expressing NK-cell markers. The overall study: From sorted CD3+CD56+NKG2C+, CD3+CD56+NKG2C- and CD3+CD56-NKG2C+ T cells came the TCR beta repertoires.

The CDR3 has 18 amino acids. Reanalyzing the 5' RACE reads, TCRdb keeps one entry per CDR3 protein, without DNA. This listing includes around 470,000 distinct CDR3 sequences. Findings and limits, study-wide: In a group of several donors, dominant NKG2C+ clonotypes represented roughly 1.0-7.0% of CD8+ T cells.

Sequenced material: blood T cells: a sorted CD56 or NKG2C T cell subset, CD4+ or CD8+ T cells, or bulk PBMC T cells (not recorded which). The genes are TRBV12-3 or TRBV12-4 and TRBJ2-3; TCRdb's assignment of TRBD2 cannot be checked, as there is no DNA. The clonotype comes from a woman aged 45 to 65 in good health. CDR3 amino acids: CASRRTGTSGGPTDTQYF.